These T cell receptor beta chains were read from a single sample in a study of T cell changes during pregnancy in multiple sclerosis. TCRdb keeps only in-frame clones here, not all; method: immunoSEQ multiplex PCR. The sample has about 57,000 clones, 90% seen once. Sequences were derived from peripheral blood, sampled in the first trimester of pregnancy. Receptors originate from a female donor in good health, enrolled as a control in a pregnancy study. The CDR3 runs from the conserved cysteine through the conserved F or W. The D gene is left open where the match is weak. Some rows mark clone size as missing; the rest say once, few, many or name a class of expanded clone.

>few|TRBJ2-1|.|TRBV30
CAWSSGPVESFF
TGTGCCTGGAGCTCAGGGCCCGTAGAGTCGTTCTTC
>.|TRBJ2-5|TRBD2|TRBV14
CASSQDGRGGRETQYF
TGTGCCAGCAGCCAAGACGGACGGGGGGGCAGGGAGACCCAGTACTTC
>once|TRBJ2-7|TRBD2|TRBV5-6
CASSFSGSDEQYF
TGTGCCAGCAGCTTTAGCGGGAGTGACGAGCAGTACTTC
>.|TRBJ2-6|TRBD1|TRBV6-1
CASSPGGSGANVLTF
TGTGCCAGCAGCCCAGGGGGCTCTGGGGCCAACGTCCTGACTTTC
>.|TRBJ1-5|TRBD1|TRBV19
CASSTSGTANQPQHF
TGTGCCAGTAGTACGAGTGGGACAGCTAATCAGCCCCAGCATTTT
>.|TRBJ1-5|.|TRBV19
CASSIWGGDQPQHF
TGTGCCAGTAGTATTTGGGGGGGGGACCAGCCCCAGCATTTT
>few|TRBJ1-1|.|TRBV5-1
CASSFYRMNTEAFF
TGCGCCAGCAGCTTTTACAGAATGAACACTGAAGCTTTCTTT
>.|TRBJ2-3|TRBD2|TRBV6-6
CASSFSGEKDTQYF
TGTGCCAGCAGCTTTAGCGGGGAGAAAGATACGCAGTATTTT
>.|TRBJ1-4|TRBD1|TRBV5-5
CASSFLTGAGEKLFF
TGTGCCAGCAGCTTCTTGACAGGGGCAGGAGAAAAACTGTTTTTT
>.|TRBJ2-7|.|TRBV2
CAGQIQDEQYF
TGTGCCGGCCAGATCCAGGACGAGCAGTACTTC
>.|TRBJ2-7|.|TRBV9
CASSVSLDREGEQYF
TGTGCCAGCAGCGTGTCCCTGGACAGGGAGGGCGAGCAGTACTTC
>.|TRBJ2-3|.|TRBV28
CASSPSPGQPRPYF
TGTGCCAGCAGTCCATCCCCCGGACAGCCAAGGCCGTATTTT
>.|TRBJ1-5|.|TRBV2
CASSERGNQPQHF
TGTGCCAGCAGTGAACGGGGGAATCAGCCCCAGCATTTT
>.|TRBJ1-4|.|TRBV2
CASSEQGQPNEKLFF
TGTGCCAGCAGTGAACAGGGCCAGCCTAATGAAAAACTGTTTTTT
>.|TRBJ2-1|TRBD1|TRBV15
CATSRPGQNNEQFF
TGTGCCACCAGCAGACCGGGACAGAACAATGAGCAGTTCTTC
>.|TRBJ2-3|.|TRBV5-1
CASSSGPDTQYF
TGCGCCAGCAGCTCAGGTCCAGATACGCAGTATTTT
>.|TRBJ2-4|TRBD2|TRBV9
CASSAQAGGGNIQYF
TGTGCCAGCAGCGCCCAAGCGGGAGGGGGGAACATTCAGTACTTC
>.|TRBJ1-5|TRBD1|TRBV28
CASRSGQATWVSNQPQHF
TGTGCCAGCAGGTCAGGACAGGCTACTTGGGTTAGCAATCAGCCCCAGCATTTT
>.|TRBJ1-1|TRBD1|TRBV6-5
CASSYSTGRGTEAFF
TGTGCCAGCAGTTACTCGACAGGCAGGGGGACTGAAGCTTTCTTT
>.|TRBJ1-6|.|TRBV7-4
CASSLRGTADNSPLHF
TGTGCCAGCAGCTTGAGGGGGACGGCCGATAATTCACCCCTCCACTTT
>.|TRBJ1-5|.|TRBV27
CASSWQAGNQPQHF
TGTGCCAGCAGTTGGCAGGCAGGCAATCAGCCCCAGCATTTT
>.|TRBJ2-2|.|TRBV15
CATSQGRGLRPGELFF
TGTGCCACCAGCCAGGGGAGGGGACTTAGACCCGGGGAGCTGTTTTTT
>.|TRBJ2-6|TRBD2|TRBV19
CASRLSGGGPTSGANVLTF
TGTGCCAGTAGGTTAAGCGGGGGGGGACCCACCTCTGGGGCCAACGTCCTGACTTTC
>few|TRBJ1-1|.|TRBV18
CASSPSGNTEAFF
TGTGCCAGCTCACCTAGCGGAAACACTGAAGCTTTCTTT
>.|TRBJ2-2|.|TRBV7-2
CASTLRPALLSNTGELFF
TGTGCCAGCACCCTCAGGCCCGCCCTACTCAGCAACACCGGGGAGCTGTTTTTT
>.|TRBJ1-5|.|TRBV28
CASSFPQKRQPQHF
TGTGCCAGCAGTTTCCCCCAGAAGCGTCAGCCCCAGCATTTT
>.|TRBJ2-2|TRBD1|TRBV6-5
CASGRGRTGELFF
TGTGCCAGCGGCAGGGGGCGAACCGGGGAGCTGTTTTTT
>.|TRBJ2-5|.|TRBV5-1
CASSFDNQKPGETQYF
TGCGCCAGCAGCTTCGACAACCAGAAGCCGGGGGAGACCCAGTACTTC
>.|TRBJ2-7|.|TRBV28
CASSRHSYEQYF
TGTGCCAGCAGCCGACACTCCTACGAGCAGTACTTC
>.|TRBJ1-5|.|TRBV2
CASSAQISNQPQHF
TGTGCCAGCAGTGCACAAATTAGCAATCAGCCCCAGCATTTT
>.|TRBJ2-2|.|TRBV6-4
CASEDYTGELFF
TGTGCCAGCGAAGACTACACCGGGGAGCTGTTTTTT
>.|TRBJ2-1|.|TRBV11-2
CASSSIREWNEQFF
TGTGCCAGCAGCTCGATACGGGAGTGGAATGAGCAGTTCTTC
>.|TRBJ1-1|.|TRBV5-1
CASSWSTMRGGTNTEAFF
TGCGCCAGCAGCTGGTCCACTATGCGGGGCGGGACGAACACTGAAGCTTTCTTT
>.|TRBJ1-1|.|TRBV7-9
CASSLGNSNTEAFF
TGTGCCAGCAGCTTAGGCAACTCGAACACTGAAGCTTTCTTT
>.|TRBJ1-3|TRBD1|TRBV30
CAWSRDSGGGNTIYF
TGTGCCTGGAGTAGGGACAGCGGAGGAGGAAACACCATATATTTT
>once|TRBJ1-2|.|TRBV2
CARQASNYGYTF
TGTGCCAGACAGGCGTCTAACTATGGCTACACCTTC
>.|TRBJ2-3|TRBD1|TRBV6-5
CASSAGTGVPDTQYF
TGTGCCAGCAGTGCCGGGACAGGGGTCCCAGATACGCAGTATTTT
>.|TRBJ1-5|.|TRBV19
CASQGPNFSNQPQHF
TGTGCCTCCCAGGGCCCGAACTTTAGCAATCAGCCCCAGCATTTT
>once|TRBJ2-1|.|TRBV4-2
CASSQVGGISYNEQFF
TGTGCCAGCAGCCAAGTCGGCGGGATCTCCTACAATGAGCAGTTCTTC
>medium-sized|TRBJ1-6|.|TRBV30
CAVMKSSYNSPLHF
TGTGCCGTAATGAAGAGTTCCTATAATTCACCCCTCCACTTT
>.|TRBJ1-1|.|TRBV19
CASSIKKGRTEAFF
TGTGCCAGTAGTATAAAAAAGGGGCGGACTGAAGCTTTCTTT
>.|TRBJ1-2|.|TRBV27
CASSHTGGVGYGYTF
TGTGCCAGCAGCCATACCGGGGGGGTTGGGTATGGCTACACCTTC
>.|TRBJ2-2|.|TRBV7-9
CASSLAEGELFF
TGTGCCAGCAGCTTAGCCGAGGGGGAGCTGTTTTTT
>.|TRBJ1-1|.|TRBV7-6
CASSLTQGSATEAFF
TGTGCCAGCAGCTTAACCCAAGGGAGTGCGACTGAAGCTTTCTTT
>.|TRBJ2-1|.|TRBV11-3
CASSFGGSYEQFF
TGTGCCAGCAGCTTCGGGGGTAGCTATGAGCAGTTCTTC
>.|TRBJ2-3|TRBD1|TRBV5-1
CASSLGQTTDTQYF
TGCGCCAGCAGCCTGGGACAGACCACAGATACGCAGTATTTT